This T cell receptor beta chain comes out of a study of shared clonotypes between healthy human individuals. The assay was immunoSEQ multiplex PCR, and TCRdb's table has in-frame clones only and misses some. Altogether about 2 million clones are present, approximately 95% being singletons, with the ten largest covering around 1.1%. Naive CD8 cells comprised CD45RO-negative, CCR7-positively selected cells, excluding terminally differentiated effector memory CD45RA+ cells. This CDR3 spans 12 amino acids. Per the germline V gene, CDR1 is GTSNPN and CDR2 is SVGIG (reference sequence). With V trimmed by 4 bases and J by 13 bases, 7 bases remained unmatched.

The sample consisted of naive CD8+ T cells sorted from blood. The origin of this receptor is a man aged 18 to 30 in good health. The chain recombines TRBV30 with TRBJ1-6; 7 bases align to TRBD1. DNA for the CDR3: TGTGCCTGGACCGTCGAGGGGGCGCCCCTCCACTTT. It yields the protein CAWTVEGAPLHF.